This T cell receptor (beta chain) emerged from a study of beta chain features in type 1 diabetes. Study-wide findings and caveats: All four CD4+ subsets from Type 1 diabetes patients carried moderately but significantly shorter TCRB CDR3s. A possible short-template PCR bias applies equally to patients and controls. Any HLA type influence on TCRB rearrangement was left unresolved here.

Concerning this clone itself: The antigen remains undetermined.

The sequenced template was cDNA made from the entire isolated RNA. Samples of naive, central memory and regulatory T cells yielded a mean of around 3.8 million reads. Profiled with immunoSEQ multiplex PCR; TCRdb holds only in-frame clones, not every one. The sample carries some 350,000 clones, less than 15% recorded once. The CDR3 totals 18 residues. Looked up from germline, CDR1 is SGHTA and CDR2 is FQGNSA. J gave up 0 bases and V 0 bases, and 6 bases lay outside the gene matches. The gene calls are TRBV7-2 and TRBJ2-3, with TRBD2 identical over 10 bases. This clonotype originated in a woman aged 18-29 years with type 1 diabetes. Sequencing was done on a sample of naive CD4+ T cells from blood. CDR3 nucleotide sequence: TGTGCCAGCAGCTTAGCCCCTAGCGGGAGATCAAGCACAGATACGCAGTATTTT. Translated: CASSLAPSGRSSTDTQYF.